These 24 T cell receptor beta chains came from one sample sequenced in a study of cytomegalovirus exposure and HLA in healthy donors. PCR employed 60 Vbeta and 13 Jbeta primers. The method was immunoSEQ multiplex PCR; TCRdb's version includes in-frame clones alone and lacks a portion of them. This table holds 130,000 to 150,000 clones, 80% found once. Sequences were obtained from PBMCs. These receptors all come from a male donor in good health and CMV-seronegative.

The chain employs TRBV29-1 and TRBJ1-2; TRBD1 matches at 8 bases. The CDR3 extends over 13 amino acids. The trim removed 5 bases at V and 4 bases at J, leaving 6 bases unmatched. Germline loops: CDR1 SQVTM, CDR2 ANQGSEA. CDR3 protein: CSVRLGQAYGYTF. In DNA, the CDR3 is TGCAGCGTTAGATTGGGACAGGCCTATGGCTACACCTTC.

The V call is TRBV7-6, the J call TRBJ2-3, with TRBD1 identical over 9 bases. Germline V lookup: CDR1 SGHVS, CDR2 FNYEAQ. The V and J ends lost 5 bases and 3 bases, in that order; junction bases with no gene match: 15. CDR3 length: 18 amino acids. CDR3 sequence: CASSVDPQGASRTDTQYF. CDR3 nucleotide sequence: TGTGCCAGCAGCGTGGACCCACAGGGGGCCAGTAGAACAGATACGCAGTATTTT.

The rearrangement links TRBV6-6 to TRBJ1-6; perhaps TRBD1 as D (5 bases). V lost 9 bases and J 1 base, leaving 10 bases between the germline ends. Germline CDR1 is MNHNY and CDR2 is SVGAGI (reference sequence). This CDR3 spans 14 amino acids. The CDR3 reads CASSQGSYNSPLHF. The DNA of the CDR3 is TGTGCCAGTTCCCAGGGTTCCTATAATTCACCCCTCCACTTT.

The V call is TRBV5-5, the J call TRBJ2-1; 10 nucleotides agree with TRBD1. The trim removed 3 bases at V and 7 bases at J, leaving 7 bases unmatched. This CDR3 is 15 amino acids long. Germline V gives CDR1 SGHKS, CDR2 YYEKEE (reference sequence). CDR3 in amino acids: CASSYAGTGVNEQFF. In DNA, the CDR3 is TGTGCCAGCAGCTACGCCGGGACAGGGGTAAATGAGCAGTTCTTC.

There are a few counts of this clone. As DNA, the CDR3 is TGCGCCAGCAGCCCCAACAGCAACTATGGCTACACCTTC. It translates to CASSPNSNYGYTF. The chain couples TRBV4-1 to TRBJ1-2; D unclear. This CDR3 comprises 13 residues. Germline-derived CDR1 and CDR2 are MGHRA and YSYEKL. Deletions cut 4 bases from V and 2 bases from J, with 8 bases between.

The rearrangement joins TRBV9 to TRBJ1-6; TRBD1 might be the D (5 bases). The CDR3 extends over 14 amino acids. Trimming cost V 3 bases and J 7 bases, with 11 bases left between them. Germline V gene sequence: CDR1 SGDLS, CDR2 YYNGEE. For the CDR3, the DNA is TGTGCCAGCAGCGCCTCCTCAGGGAATTCACCCCTCCACTTT. Encoded protein: CASSASSGNSPLHF. The full variable domain, completed using reference TRBV9 and TRBJ1-6, is DSGVTQTPKHLITATGQRVTLRCSPRSGDLSVYWYQQSLDQGLQFLIQYYNGEERAKGNILERFSAQQFPDLHSELNLSSLELGDSALYFCASSASSGNSPLHFGNGTRLTVT.

CDR3 region: CASSGPIGTGTYYGYTF. The CDR3 nucleotides read TGTGCCAGCAGTGGGCCCATCGGGACAGGGACATACTATGGCTACACCTTC. This chain joins TRBV27 and TRBJ1-2, with 9 bases lining up with TRBD1. The CDR3 is 17 residues long. Germline V gives CDR1 MNHEY, CDR2 SMNVEV (reference sequence). V dropped 5 bases and J dropped 3; count of bases not matched to a gene: 13.

This chain uses TRBV28 with TRBJ2-7, with D possibly being TRBD2 (5 bases). The V gene's germline CDR1 is MDHEN and CDR2 SYDVKM. V lost 6 bases and J 6 bases, leaving 12 bases between the germline ends. This CDR3 spans 12 amino acids. CDR3 sequence reads: CASSKPGFEQYF. CDR3 bases: TGTGCCAGCAGCAAACCGGGATTCGAGCAGTACTTC. The variable domain in full, completed from reference TRBV28 and TRBJ2-7, reads DVKVTQSSRYLVKRTGEKVFLECVQDMDHENMFWYRQDPGLGLRLIYFSYDVKMKEKGDIPEGYSVSREKKERFSLILESASTNQTSMYLCASSKPGFEQYFGPGTRLTVT.

The chain is built from TRBV5-1 and TRBJ2-2; 12 bases map to TRBD2. The CDR3 runs 17 residues. Germline-derived CDR1 and CDR2 are SGHRS and YFSETQ. The J segment lost 3 bases and the V segment lost 4 bases, leaving 7 bases of the junction unmatched. CDR3 region: CASSTSSGGADTGELFF. CDR3 DNA: TGCGCCAGCAGCACTTCTAGCGGGGGGGCCGACACCGGGGAGCTGTTTTTT.

The chain uses TRBV30 and TRBJ2-5, with D perhaps TRBD1 (5 bases). Deletions cut 1 base from V and 5 bases from J, with 11 bases between. This CDR3 is built from 13 residues. Germline V lookup: CDR1 GTSNPN, CDR2 SVGIG (reference sequence). The CDR3 region has the DNA TGTGCCTGGAGTGCTAGGGGTGGGGAGACCCAGTACTTC. Encoded protein: CAWSARGGETQYF.

The chain uses TRBV19 and TRBJ1-1; D is ambiguous. Deletions cut 3 bases from V and 5 bases from J, with 10 bases between. The CDR3 is 13 amino acids. Germline CDR1 LNHDA, CDR2 SQIVND (reference sequence). In DNA, the CDR3 is TGTGCCAGTAGTATCTCCCCTCGGACTGAAGCTTTCTTT. It specifies CASSISPRTEAFF.

A few counts support this clone. The rearrangement uses TRBV5-1 and TRBJ2-3; D possibly corresponds to TRBD1 (5 bases). V was pared by 4 bases and J by 1 base, with 16 bases between. CDR3 size: 16 residues. Germline CDR1 and CDR2: SGHRS and YFSETQ. CDR3 sequence reads: CASSISRAVGTDTQYF. The CDR3 DNA sequence: TGCGCCAGCAGCATAAGCAGGGCTGTGGGCACAGATACGCAGTATTTT.

The gene calls are TRBV6-1 and TRBJ1-2, with a possible D match to TRBD1 (5 bases). The germline gives CDR1 MNHNS, CDR2 SASEGT. CDR3 size: 14 residues. V shed 8 bases and J shed 0 bases, with 13 bases lying between them. The CDR3 is CASVIHRTNYGYTF. The CDR3, as DNA: TGTGCCAGCGTGATTCACAGGACTAACTATGGCTACACCTTC.

V gene TRBV6-1 combines with J gene TRBJ2-5, with a tentative D call TRBD2 (5 bases). CDR1 is MNHNS and CDR2 is SASEGT in the germline V gene. This CDR3 comprises 13 residues. V dropped 4 bases and J dropped 5 bases, with 11 bases sitting between them. CDR3 loop: CASSAIREETQYF. CDR3 bases: TGTGCCAGCAGTGCTATTAGGGAGGAGACCCAGTACTTC.

This CDR3 reads CASSNSREGDYGYTF. For the CDR3, the DNA is TGTGCCAGCAGCAACTCCCGGGAGGGGGACTATGGCTACACCTTC. The rearrangement joins TRBV7-9 to TRBJ1-2; the D gene is possibly TRBD1 (6 bases). Germline V gene sequence: CDR1 SEHNR, CDR2 FQNEAQ (reference sequence). V lost 5 bases to trimming and J lost 3 bases, with 16 bases between them. This CDR3 is 15 amino acids long.

This clone was recorded once. The chain joins TRBV5-1 to TRBJ2-5; tentatively, D is TRBD2 (6 bases). The CDR3 spans 15 residues. From germline, CDR1 is SGHRS and CDR2 YFSETQ. V was shortened by 0 bases and J by 2 bases, with 11 bases between the two germline ends. For the CDR3, the DNA is TGCGCCAGCAGCTTGGGGGGGGACGGGCAAGAGACCCAGTACTTC. This sequence encodes CASSLGGDGQETQYF. The variable domain in full, completed from reference TRBV5-1 and TRBJ2-5, reads KAGVTQTPRYLIKTRGQQVTLSCSPISGHRSVSWYQQTPGQGLQFLFEYFSETQRNKGNFPGRFSGRQFSNSRSEMNVSTLELGDSALYLCASSLGGDGQETQYFGPGTRLLVL.

The chain uses TRBV19 and TRBJ2-5; no definite D call. From germline, CDR1 is LNHDA and CDR2 SQIVND (reference sequence). The V end was cut by 5 bases, the J end by 3 bases, with 10 bases between. CDR3 length: 13 amino acids. The CDR3 bases are TGTGCCAGTAGTGGGCAGAAAAAAGAGACCCAGTACTTC. Its protein is CASSGQKKETQYF.

The rearrangement uses TRBV6-5 and TRBJ2-2; 7 bases map to TRBD2. This CDR3 region has 14 residues. CDR1 and CDR2 from the germline V gene are MNHEY and SVGAGI. J lost 6 bases, V lost 7 bases, and 8 bases had no gene match. CDR3 DNA sequence: TGTGCCAGCACGGGGCGGGGGAGGTCCGGGGAGCTGTTTTTT. Encoded protein: CASTGRGRSGELFF.

This clone was seen just once. The chain employs TRBV27 and TRBJ1-3, with D maybe TRBD1 (5 bases). Per the germline V gene, CDR1 is MNHEY and CDR2 is SMNVEV (reference sequence). V was pared by 2 bases and J by 8 bases, with 16 bases between. The CDR3 contains 15 residues. CDR3 protein: CASSLDGGTADTIYF. The DNA of the CDR3 is TGTGCCAGCAGTTTAGATGGAGGGACGGCCGACACCATATATTTT.

The gene calls are TRBV5-4 and TRBJ2-7, with D perhaps TRBD2 (7 bases). Germline loops: CDR1 SGHNT, CDR2 YYREEE (reference sequence). Deletions cut 2 bases from V and 2 bases from J, with 14 bases between. The CDR3 covers 15 residues. The CDR3 sequence is CASSFGGAFTYEQYF. The CDR3 DNA reads as TGTGCCAGCAGCTTTGGGGGGGCATTCACCTACGAGCAGTACTTC.

This chain connects TRBV7-2 to TRBJ1-6; D not certain. This CDR3 contains 15 residues. Germline V lookup: CDR1 SGHTA, CDR2 FQGNSA. V lost 1 base and J 8 bases, leaving 12 bases between the germline ends. The CDR3 protein is CASSLERRGYSPLHF. CDR3 nucleotides: TGTGCCAGCAGCTTAGAGCGGCGGGGATATTCACCCCTCCACTTT.

A note on this clone: Its ends do not fully match the called genes, so a read error is possible. The chain carries TRBV7-7 and TRBJ2-1, with D possibly being TRBD1 (5 bases). This CDR3 spans 13 amino acids. CDR1 and CDR2 from the germline V gene are SSHAT and FNYEAQ (reference sequence). CDR3 protein: CASSLTDSNEQFF. The CDR3 DNA reads TGTGCTAGCAGCTTGACAGATTCCAATGAGCAGTTCTTC.

This clone was detected a few times. The chain joins TRBV7-8 to TRBJ1-2; TRBD1 matches at 10 bases. Germline V gene lookup returns CDR1 SGHVS and CDR2 FQNEAQ. CDR3 length: 14 residues. V was pared by 5 bases and J by 7 bases, with 7 bases of the junction left unmatched. The CDR3, as DNA: TGTGCCAGCAGCCCGGGACAGGGGTCTCTTGGCTACACCTTC. Residues: CASSPGQGSLGYTF.

V gene TRBV15 combines with J gene TRBJ1-1; possible D gene TRBD1, 5 bases. The CDR3 length is 13 residues. V was pared by 8 bases and J by 1 base, with 11 bases between. CDR1 is LNHNV and CDR2 is YYDKDF in the germline V gene (reference sequence). The CDR3 here is CATARQTNTEAFF. The CDR3 nucleotides read TGTGCCACCGCGCGACAGACGAACACTGAAGCTTTCTTT. The full variable domain, with the rest looked up from reference TRBV15 and TRBJ1-1, is DAMVIQNPRYQVTQFGKPVTLSCSQTLNHNVMYWYQQKSSQAPKLLFHYYDKDFNNEADTPDNFQSRRPNTSFCFLDIRSPGLGDTAMYLCATARQTNTEAFFGQGTRLTVV.